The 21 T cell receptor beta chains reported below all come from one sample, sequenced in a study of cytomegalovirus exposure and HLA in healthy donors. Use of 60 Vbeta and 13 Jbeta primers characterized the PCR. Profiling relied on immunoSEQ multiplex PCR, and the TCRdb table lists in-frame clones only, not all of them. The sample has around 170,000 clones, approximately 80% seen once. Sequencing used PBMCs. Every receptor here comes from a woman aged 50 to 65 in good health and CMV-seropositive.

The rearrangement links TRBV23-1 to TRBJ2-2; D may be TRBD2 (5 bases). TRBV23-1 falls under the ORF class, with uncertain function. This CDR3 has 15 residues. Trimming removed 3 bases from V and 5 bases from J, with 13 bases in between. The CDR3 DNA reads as TGCGCCAGCAGTCAGGGAGAAGTCAGGACCGGGGAGCTGTTTTTT. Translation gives CASSQGEVRTGELFF.

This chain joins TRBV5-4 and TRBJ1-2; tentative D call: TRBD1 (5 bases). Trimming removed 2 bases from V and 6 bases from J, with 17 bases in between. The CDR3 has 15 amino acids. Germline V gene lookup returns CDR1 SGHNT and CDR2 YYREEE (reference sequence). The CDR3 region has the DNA TGTGCCAGCAGCTTCGGGGGAATAAGCTCTGATGGCTACACCTTC. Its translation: CASSFGGISSDGYTF.

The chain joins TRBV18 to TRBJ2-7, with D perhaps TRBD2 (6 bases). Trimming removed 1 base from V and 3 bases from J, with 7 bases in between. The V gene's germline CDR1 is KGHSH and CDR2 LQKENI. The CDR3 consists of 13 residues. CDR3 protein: CASSPLAVYEQYF. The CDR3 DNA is TGTGCCAGCTCACCACTAGCGGTCTACGAGCAGTACTTC. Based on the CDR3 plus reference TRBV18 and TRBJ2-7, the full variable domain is NAGVMQNPRHLVRRRGQEARLRCSPMKGHSHVYWYRQLPEEGLKFMVYLQKENIIDESGMPKERFSAEFPKEGPSILRIQQVVRGDSAAYFCASSPLAVYEQYFGPGTRLTVT.

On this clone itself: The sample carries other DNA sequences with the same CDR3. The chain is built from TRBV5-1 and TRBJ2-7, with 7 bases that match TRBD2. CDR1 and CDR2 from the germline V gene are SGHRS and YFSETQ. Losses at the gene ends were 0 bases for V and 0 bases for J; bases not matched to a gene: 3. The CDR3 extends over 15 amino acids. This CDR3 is CASSLEASGSYEQYF. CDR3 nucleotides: TGCGCCAGCAGCTTGGAGGCTAGCGGCTCCTACGAGCAGTACTTC.

The CDR3 nucleotides read TGTGCCAGCAGCCAACCGACTAGCGGGAGTATACAGTTCTTC. It specifies CASSQPTSGSIQFF. The V gene is TRBV4-2, the J gene TRBJ2-1, with 12 positions matching TRBD2. Germline-derived CDR1 and CDR2 are LGHNA and YNFKEQ. The CDR3 length is 14 residues. V lost 2 bases and J lost 13; bases outside the gene matches: 6.

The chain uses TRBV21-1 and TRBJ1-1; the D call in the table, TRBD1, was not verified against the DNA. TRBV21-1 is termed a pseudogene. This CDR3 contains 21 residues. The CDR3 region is CASSPESGQGTPGAGNTEAFF. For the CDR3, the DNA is TGTGCCAGCAGCCCCGAGAGCGGACAGGGGACCCCGGGGGCAGGAAACACTGAAGCTTTCTTT.

The CDR3, as DNA: TGTGCCAGCAGCAAGACTAGGGGCGATGAGCAGTTCTTC. Translation gives CASSKTRGDEQFF. The chain carries TRBV11-2 and TRBJ2-1, with D possibly matching TRBD2 (6 bases). V was trimmed by 5 bases and J by 8 bases, leaving 13 bases between them. CDR3 size: 13 residues. Looked up from germline, CDR1 is SGHAT and CDR2 is FQNNGV.

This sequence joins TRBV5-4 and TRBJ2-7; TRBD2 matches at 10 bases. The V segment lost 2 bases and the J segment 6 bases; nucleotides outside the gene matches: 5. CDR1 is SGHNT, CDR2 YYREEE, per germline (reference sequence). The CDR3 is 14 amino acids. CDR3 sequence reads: CASSLSGRASEQYF. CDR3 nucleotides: TGTGCCAGCAGCTTAAGCGGGAGGGCCAGCGAGCAGTACTTC. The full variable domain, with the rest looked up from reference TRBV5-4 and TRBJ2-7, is ETGVTQSPTHLIKTRGQQVTLRCSSQSGHNTVSWYQQALGQGPQFIFQYYREEENGRGNFPPRFSGLQFPNYSSELNVNALELDDSALYLCASSLSGRASEQYFGPGTRLTVT.

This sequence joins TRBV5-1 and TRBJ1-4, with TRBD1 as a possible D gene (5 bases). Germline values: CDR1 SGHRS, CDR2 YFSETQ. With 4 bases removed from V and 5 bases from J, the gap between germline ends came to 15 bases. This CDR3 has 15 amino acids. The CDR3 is CASSPGGGGNEKLFF. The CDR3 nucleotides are TGCGCCAGCAGCCCCGGGGGGGGAGGAAATGAAAAACTGTTTTTT.

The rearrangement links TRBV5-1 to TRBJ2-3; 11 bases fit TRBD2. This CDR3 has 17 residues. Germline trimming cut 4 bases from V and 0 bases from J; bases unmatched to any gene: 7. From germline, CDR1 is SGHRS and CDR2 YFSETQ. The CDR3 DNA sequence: TGCGCCAGCAGCCCGGAGGGACTAGCGGCTAGCACAGATACGCAGTATTTT. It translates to CASSPEGLAASTDTQYF.

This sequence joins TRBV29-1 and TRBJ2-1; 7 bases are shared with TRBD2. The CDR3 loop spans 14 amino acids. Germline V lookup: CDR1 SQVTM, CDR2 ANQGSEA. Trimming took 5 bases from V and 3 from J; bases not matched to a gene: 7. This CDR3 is CSVLGGEGYNEQFF. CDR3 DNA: TGCAGCGTTTTGGGGGGGGAGGGCTACAATGAGCAGTTCTTC.

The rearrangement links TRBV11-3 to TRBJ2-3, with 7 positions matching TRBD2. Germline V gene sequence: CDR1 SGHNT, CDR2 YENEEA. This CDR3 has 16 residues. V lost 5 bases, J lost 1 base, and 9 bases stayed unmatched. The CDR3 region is CASSPFDAGGTDTQYF. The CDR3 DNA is TGTGCCAGCAGCCCTTTTGATGCGGGGGGCACAGATACGCAGTATTTT.

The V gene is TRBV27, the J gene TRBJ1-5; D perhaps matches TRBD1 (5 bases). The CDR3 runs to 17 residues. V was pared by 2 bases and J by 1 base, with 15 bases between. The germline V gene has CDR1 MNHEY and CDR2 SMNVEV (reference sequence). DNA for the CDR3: TGTGCCAGCAGTTTAAGGGCAGGGCAATTGAGCAATCAGCCCCAGCATTTT. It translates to CASSLRAGQLSNQPQHF.

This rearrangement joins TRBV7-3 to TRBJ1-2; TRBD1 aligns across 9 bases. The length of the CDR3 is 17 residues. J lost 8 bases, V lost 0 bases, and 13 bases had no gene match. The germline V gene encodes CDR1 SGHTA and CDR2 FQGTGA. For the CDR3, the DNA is TGTGCCAGCAGCTTAACGGCCTACGGGGGACAGGGAGGGGGCTACACCTTC. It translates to CASSLTAYGGQGGGYTF.

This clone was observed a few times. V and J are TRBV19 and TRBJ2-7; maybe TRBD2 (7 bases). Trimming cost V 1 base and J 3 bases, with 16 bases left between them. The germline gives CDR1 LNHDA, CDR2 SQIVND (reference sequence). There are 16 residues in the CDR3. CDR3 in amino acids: CASSIAGRGGIYEQYF. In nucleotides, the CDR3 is TGTGCCAGTAGTATAGCAGGTAGGGGGGGGATCTACGAGCAGTACTTC.

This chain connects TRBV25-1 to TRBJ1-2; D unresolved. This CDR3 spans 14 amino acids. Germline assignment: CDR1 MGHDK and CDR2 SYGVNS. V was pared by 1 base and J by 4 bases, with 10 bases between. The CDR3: CASSEWGGIYGYTF. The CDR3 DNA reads TGTGCCAGCAGTGAATGGGGAGGGATCTATGGCTACACCTTC.

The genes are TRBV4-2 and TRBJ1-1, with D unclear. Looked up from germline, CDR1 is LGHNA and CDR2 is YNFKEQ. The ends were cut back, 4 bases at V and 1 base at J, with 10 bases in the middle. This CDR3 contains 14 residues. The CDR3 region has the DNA TGTGCCAGCAGCCGTAGCGTGGAGAACACTGAAGCTTTCTTT. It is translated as CASSRSVENTEAFF.

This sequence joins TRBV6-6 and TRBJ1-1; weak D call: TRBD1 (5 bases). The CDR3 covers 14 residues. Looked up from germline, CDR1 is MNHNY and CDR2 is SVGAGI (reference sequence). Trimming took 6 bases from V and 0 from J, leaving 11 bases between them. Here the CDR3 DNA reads TGTGCCAGCAGCTCAGACAGCATGAACACTGAAGCTTTCTTT. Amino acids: CASSSDSMNTEAFF.

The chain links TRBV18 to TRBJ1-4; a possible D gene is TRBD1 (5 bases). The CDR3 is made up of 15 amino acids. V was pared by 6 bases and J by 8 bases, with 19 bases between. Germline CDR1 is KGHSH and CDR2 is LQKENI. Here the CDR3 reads CASSPLMAKGEKLFF. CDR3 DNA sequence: TGTGCCAGCTCTCCCCTAATGGCCAAGGGGGAAAAACTGTTTTTT.

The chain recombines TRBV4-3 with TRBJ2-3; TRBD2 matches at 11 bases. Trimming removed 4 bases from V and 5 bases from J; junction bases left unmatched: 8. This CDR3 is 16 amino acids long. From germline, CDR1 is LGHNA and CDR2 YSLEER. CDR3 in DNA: TGCGCCAGCAGCCGATCTAGCGGGGGGCAGGGAGATACGCAGTATTTT. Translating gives CASSRSSGGQGDTQYF.

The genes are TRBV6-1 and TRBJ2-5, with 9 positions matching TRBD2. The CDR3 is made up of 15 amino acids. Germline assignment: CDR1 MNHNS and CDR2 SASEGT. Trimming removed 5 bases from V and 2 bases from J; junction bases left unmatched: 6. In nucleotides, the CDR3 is TGTGCCAGCAGTAGACTAGCGGTAGATCAAGAGACCCAGTACTTC. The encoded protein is CASSRLAVDQETQYF.